This T cell receptor beta chain was obtained from a study of blood T cell repertoires in COVID-19. About the research overall: Donors in the United States, Italy and Spain gave samples during acute or convalescent COVID-19.

This CDR3 contains 11 residues. CDR1 and CDR2 from the germline V gene are KGHDR and SFDVKD. V dropped 8 bases and J dropped 8; count of bases not matched to a gene: 3. Profiled with immunoSEQ multiplex PCR; TCRdb holds only in-frame clones, not every one. The data contain about 220,000 clones, 65% to 90% of them singletons. During active infection, Seattle patients enrolled and were then monitored through disease. This sequence originates from a woman in her sixties or seventies with COVID-19, enrolled during active disease. This chain uses TRBV24-1 with TRBJ1-2; 8 nucleotides agree with TRBD1. The sequencing sample was made of peripheral blood. CDR3 bases: TGTGCCACCAAGGGGACAGGCGGCTACACCTTC. It yields the protein CATKGTGGYTF.